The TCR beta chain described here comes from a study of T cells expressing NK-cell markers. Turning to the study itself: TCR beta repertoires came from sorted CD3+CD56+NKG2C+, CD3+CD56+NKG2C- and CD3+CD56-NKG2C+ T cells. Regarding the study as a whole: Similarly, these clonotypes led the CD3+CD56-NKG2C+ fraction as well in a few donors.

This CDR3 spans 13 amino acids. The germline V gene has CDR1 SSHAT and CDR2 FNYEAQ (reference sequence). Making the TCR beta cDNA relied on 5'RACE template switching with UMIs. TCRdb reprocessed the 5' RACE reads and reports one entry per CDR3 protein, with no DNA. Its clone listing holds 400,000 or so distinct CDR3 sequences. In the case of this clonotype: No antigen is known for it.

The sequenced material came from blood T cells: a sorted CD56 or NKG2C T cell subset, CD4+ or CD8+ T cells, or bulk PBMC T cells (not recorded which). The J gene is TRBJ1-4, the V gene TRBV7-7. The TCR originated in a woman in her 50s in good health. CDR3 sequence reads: CASSETYYEKLFF.